Below, 3 T cell receptor beta chains from the same sample are listed, as sequenced in a study of cytomegalovirus exposure and HLA in healthy donors. The PCR was carried out with 60 Vbeta primers and 13 Jbeta primers. Libraries were prepared by immunoSEQ multiplex PCR; TCRdb keeps only in-frame clonotypes and omits some of them. Here the sample spans some 180,000 clones, over 75% being singletons. Material: PBMCs. These receptors originate from a male donor in good health and CMV-seronegative.

The chain employs TRBV6-1 and TRBJ1-1, with 8 bases aligning to TRBD1. With V trimmed by 4 bases and J by 5 bases, 6 bases remained unmatched. Germline V gene sequence: CDR1 MNHNS, CDR2 SASEGT. This CDR3 spans 14 amino acids. The CDR3 DNA reads TGTGCCAGCAGTGGGGACAGGCCCGTGACTGAAGCTTTCTTT. Amino acid sequence: CASSGDRPVTEAFF.

CDR3 nucleotides: TGTGCCAGCAGGGAGGGACAGGGCACGGACGAGCAGTACTTC. This sequence encodes CASREGQGTDEQYF. V and J are TRBV2 and TRBJ2-7; 9 positions agree with TRBD1. Germline values: CDR1 SNHLY, CDR2 FYNNEI. The V segment lost 6 bases and the J segment 5 bases; nucleotides outside the gene matches: 8. This CDR3 is 14 amino acids long.

The rearrangement joins TRBV7-8 to TRBJ1-1; possibly TRBD1 for D (5 bases). CDR3 length: 13 amino acids. The V end lost 10 bases, the J end lost 5 bases, and 17 bases lay between the germline ends. Germline values: CDR1 SGHVS, CDR2 FQNEAQ. The CDR3 bases are TGTGCCACCAGGCCCCCGGGGGGAACTGAAGCTTTCTTT. Translation gives CATRPPGGTEAFF.